Listed here are 10 T cell receptor beta chains from one sample, sequenced in a study of blood T cell repertoires in COVID-19. Sequenced by immunoSEQ multiplex PCR; TCRdb stores in-frame clones only, minus some. The top ten hold roughly 5.4% of the sample, which has 95,000 to 150,000 clones, around 88% seen once. The material sequenced was peripheral blood. The receptors were gathered from a human donor in a cohort sampled during active COVID-19.

This clone appeared a few times. The chain uses TRBV6-2 or TRBV6-3 and TRBJ1-2; the D is unclear. The CDR3 is made up of 11 amino acids. Per the germline V gene, CDR1 is MNHEY and CDR2 is SVGEGT. Trimming removed 5 bases at V and 8 bases at J, with 9 bases between. CDR3 residues: CASSPLLGYTF. The CDR3 DNA reads TGTGCCAGCAGTCCCCTTTTGGGCTACACCTTC.

The chain links TRBV5-4 to TRBJ2-7, with 10 nucleotides matching TRBD2. V lost 1 base and J lost 5; bases outside the gene matches: 3. This CDR3 comprises 14 residues. CDR1 and CDR2 from the germline V gene are SGHNT and YYREEE (reference sequence). CDR3 residues: CASSLWLAGDEQYF. The CDR3 DNA follows: TGTGCCAGCAGCTTGTGGCTAGCGGGAGACGAGCAGTACTTC.

This clone was seen once. This chain connects TRBV7-2 to TRBJ2-2; 10 nucleotides align to TRBD2. The CDR3 is 17 residues long. Per germline, CDR1 SGHTA and CDR2 FQGNSA. V shed 2 bases, J shed 4 bases, and the junction held 7 bases outside the gene matches. This chain's CDR3 is CASSLSSSGRATGELFF. The CDR3 nucleotides read TGTGCCAGCAGCTTAAGTTCCAGCGGGAGGGCCACCGGGGAGCTGTTTTTT.

The CDR3 protein is CASSGTSGRSSQETQYF. The DNA for the CDR3 is TGTGCCAGCTCCGGGACTAGCGGGAGGTCCTCCCAAGAGACCCAGTACTTC. The V and J genes are TRBV7-9 and TRBJ2-5; 15 positions agree with TRBD2. This CDR3 contains 17 residues. With 8 bases clipped from V and 1 base from J, the junction kept 8 bases outside the gene matches. The V gene's germline CDR1 is SEHNR and CDR2 FQNEAQ (reference sequence). Based on the CDR3 plus reference TRBV7-9 and TRBJ2-5, the full variable domain is DTGVSQNPRHKITKRGQNVTFRCDPISEHNRLYWYRQTLGQGPEFLTYFQNEAQLEKSRLLSDRFSAERPKGSFSTLEIQRTEQGDSAMYLCASSGTSGRSSQETQYFGPGTRLLVL.

The chain employs TRBV5-4 and TRBJ1-5; the D is unclear. CDR1 is SGHNT and CDR2 is YYREEE in the germline V gene (reference sequence). V was trimmed by 6 bases and J by 3 bases, leaving 22 bases between them. The CDR3 has 17 residues. The CDR3 here is CASTRTVSRDSNQPQHF. CDR3 sequence (DNA): TGTGCCAGCACCCGAACCGTTTCCCGGGATTCCAATCAGCCCCAGCATTTT. Full variable domain (outside the CDR3, taken from reference TRBV5-4 and TRBJ1-5): ETGVTQSPTHLIKTRGQQVTLRCSSQSGHNTVSWYQQALGQGPQFIFQYYREEENGRGNFPPRFSGLQFPNYSSELNVNALELDDSALYLCASTRTVSRDSNQPQHFGDGTRLSIL.

Here the CDR3 DNA reads TGTGCCTGGAGTGTATCCAGCGAAACCCAGTACTTC. Its protein product is CAWSVSSETQYF. The chain links TRBV30 to TRBJ2-5; no firm D call. Germline CDR1 GTSNPN, CDR2 SVGIG (reference sequence). This CDR3 is 12 amino acids long. Trimming shortened V by 0 bases and J by 8 bases, and 10 bases separated the two germline ends.

The chain employs TRBV10-2 and TRBJ1-1; the D gene is possibly TRBD1 (5 bases). Trimming took off 4 bases at V and 6 bases at J, with 18 bases between the two ends. In germline, CDR1 is WSHSY, CDR2 SAAADI. The CDR3 runs 15 residues. This chain's CDR3 is CASSVIWGERAEAFF. In nucleotides, the CDR3 is TGCGCCAGCAGTGTTATTTGGGGGGAACGGGCTGAAGCTTTCTTT.

This rearrangement joins TRBV10-3 to TRBJ1-6; D unclear. CDR1 is ENHRY and CDR2 is SYGVKD in the germline V gene. The CDR3 spans 17 residues. V lost 4 bases to trimming and J lost 9 bases, with 22 bases between them. The DNA for the CDR3 is TGTGCCATCAGTGGAAAGTCGGGTAGTCGCAACGGTTCACCCCTCCACTTT. Its protein product is CAISGKSGSRNGSPLHF.

The chain is built from TRBV15 and TRBJ1-1; D is uncertain. This CDR3 comprises 16 residues. Trimming left V 0 bases short and J 7 bases short, with 18 bases between. Per germline, CDR1 LNHNV and CDR2 YYDKDF (reference sequence). CDR3 DNA sequence: TGTGCCACCAGCAGAGACCTAGCGACTGGACGTGGTGAAGCTTTCTTT. Translation gives CATSRDLATGRGEAFF.

The chain employs TRBV12-5 and TRBJ2-3, with 7 bases lining up with TRBD2. V lost 4 bases, J lost 0 bases, and 1 base stayed unmatched. Germline V CDR1 and CDR2: LGHNT, FRNRAP. This CDR3 is 14 amino acids long. The CDR3 is CASGWRESTDTQYF. CDR3 in DNA: TGTGCTAGTGGTTGGCGGGAGAGCACAGATACGCAGTATTTT.